These T cell receptor beta chains were read from a single sample in a study of a mutant IDH1 vaccine in newly diagnosed glioma. Clones were read by immunoSEQ multiplex PCR, and TCRdb kept only the in-frame ones, dropping some. The profile covers some 55,000 clones, with 85% to 90% appearing a single time and approximately 4.2% taken by the ten largest. For these receptors, no antigen is known. Sequenced material: PBMCs, taken from a glioma patient whose treatment included an IDH1 peptide vaccine. The receptors stem from a woman aged 40-49 years with glioma. Each CDR3 is given with its conserved first and last residue. The D gene is left open where the match is weak. The listing skips clone size in some rows; elsewhere it reads once, few, many or a size class.

>TRBJ1-5|NA|TRBV11-2|NA
CASSPEGIPGEPQHF
>TRBJ2-3|TRBD2|TRBV4-2|NA
CASSQDIAGDYIDTQYF
>TRBJ1-5|NA|TRBV28|NA
CASSFGQRNQPQHF
>TRBJ2-5|TRBD2|TRBV18|few
CASSPGGGETQYF
>TRBJ2-3|TRBD1|TRBV15|once
CATSRGQDSTDTQYF
>TRBJ1-5|NA|TRBV2|NA
CASNRQAIGQPQHF
>TRBJ2-7|NA|TRBV4-1|NA
CASSQERAGGASYEQYF
>TRBJ2-3|NA|TRBV5-1|NA
CASSLVRTRGTDTQYF
>TRBJ2-2|NA|TRBV11-2|NA
CASSPPGSGELFF
>TRBJ1-2|NA|TRBV25-1|NA
CASSEFWQTNYGYTF
>TRBJ2-3|NA|TRBV7-9|NA
CASSPRGSPLRGTDTQYF
>TRBJ1-1|NA|TRBV6-4|NA
CASSRLTANTEAFF
>TRBJ2-5|NA|TRBV6-5|NA
CASSALGVQETQYF
>TRBJ1-1|NA|TRBV7-2|few
CASSLRSLF
>TRBJ1-2|TRBD1|TRBV6-5|NA
CASSSPGTGYGYTF
>TRBJ2-7|TRBD2|TRBV19|NA
CASSKGTSGRVYEQYF
>TRBJ2-1|NA|TRBV28|NA
CASSSGSYEQFF
>TRBJ2-7|NA|TRBV5-4|once
CASSPGTASSYEQYF
>TRBJ2-1|NA|TRBV4-3|NA
CASSQAPQGWHEQFF
>TRBJ2-7|NA|TRBV5-1|NA
CASSDGFYEQYF
>TRBJ1-5|TRBD1|TRBV19|NA
CASSIGTGVQPQHF
>TRBJ1-3|NA|TRBV10-1|once
CASAKASGNTIYF
>TRBJ2-7|TRBD1|TRBV4-3|NA
CASSQRTGGDEQYF
>TRBJ1-1|TRBD1|TRBV6-6|NA
CASRGTGANTEAFF
>TRBJ1-4|NA|TRBV11-2|NA
CASSLEGRLATNEKLFF
>TRBJ2-7|NA|TRBV6-1|NA
CASSLGGSEQYF
>TRBJ1-1|NA|TRBV2|NA
CASRPEGRVWTEAFF
>TRBJ1-5|NA|TRBV19|NA
CASSILGWGNQPQHF
>TRBJ2-3|NA|TRBV4-2|NA
CASSQDRFSTDTQYF
>TRBJ1-1|NA|TRBV5-4|NA
CASSLNQGRTEAFF
>TRBJ1-1|NA|TRBV30|NA
CAWSGGAFGAFF
>TRBJ1-5|NA|TRBV18|NA
CASSRTVNQPQHF
>TRBJ2-5|NA|TRBV2|NA
CASRTRDTRGETQYF
>TRBJ2-2|TRBD1|TRBV2|NA
CASGRTGAAGELFF
>TRBJ2-5|TRBD2|TRBV11-2|NA
CASSLAFAGGPLQETQYF
>TRBJ2-2|TRBD2|TRBV6-6|NA
CASSYGLAGTGELFF
>TRBJ2-7|TRBD2|TRBV6-5|once
CASSYQASGSYEQYF
>TRBJ2-6|NA|TRBV19|NA
CASKGGARGANVLTF
>TRBJ1-3|NA|TRBV4-3|NA
CASSRVRGGSGGNTIYF
>TRBJ1-4|NA|TRBV2|NA
CASSEEGSGPNEKLFF
>TRBJ2-2|TRBD1|TRBV5-4|NA
CASRDQGVTGELFF
>TRBJ1-6|NA|TRBV30|NA
CAWSWDNSPLHF
>TRBJ2-7|TRBD1|TRBV13|NA
CASSLVGQGNYEQYF
>TRBJ2-5|TRBD1|TRBV7-9|NA
CASSIGTGETQYF
>TRBJ2-3|NA|TRBV4-2|NA
CASSLGGRSDTQYF
>TRBJ1-2|NA|TRBV9|NA
CASSGNGYTF
>TRBJ1-1|NA|TRBV2|NA
CASSQHLPRNTEAFF
>TRBJ1-2|NA|TRBV5-5|NA
CASSLDRVNYGYTF
>TRBJ2-3|NA|TRBV30|NA
CATGGTDTQYF
>TRBJ2-1|TRBD2|TRBV10-3|NA
CAISEFAGGDEQFF
>TRBJ2-5|NA|TRBV6-1|NA
CASSEAEVTQYF
>TRBJ2-7|NA|TRBV4-1|NA
CASSPQQGSYEQYF
>TRBJ2-2|TRBD2|TRBV19|NA
CASSSPDTLKPAGGTGELFF
>TRBJ2-7|NA|TRBV4-1|NA
CASSQTTGPYEQYF